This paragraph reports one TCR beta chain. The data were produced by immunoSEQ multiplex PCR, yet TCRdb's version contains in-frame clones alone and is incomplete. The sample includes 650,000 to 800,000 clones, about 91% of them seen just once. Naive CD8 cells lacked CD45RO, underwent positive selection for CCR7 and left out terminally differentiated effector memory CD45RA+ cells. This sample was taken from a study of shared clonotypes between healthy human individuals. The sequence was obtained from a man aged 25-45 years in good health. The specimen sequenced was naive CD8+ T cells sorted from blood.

CDR3 sequence: CAISEGGTYEQYF. CDR3 DNA sequence: TGTGCCATCAGTGAGGGCGGAACCTACGAGCAGTACTTC. V gene TRBV10-3 combines with J gene TRBJ2-7; D not resolved. The CDR3 spans 13 residues. Trimming removed 2 bases at V and 2 bases at J, with 7 bases between. Germline V gene lookup returns CDR1 ENHRY and CDR2 SYGVKD.